This TCR beta chain emerged from a study of graft-versus-host responses after intestinal transplantation (dated by TCRdb to about 2021). With regard to the full study: The transplants that recipients received were multivisceral, liver-intestinal, or isolated intestinal. All recipients received anti-thymocyte globulin induction followed by maintenance tacrolimus and steroids for approximately 3 years. Bulk TCR-beta CDR3 sequencing was used to track graft-versus-host and host-versus-graft alloreactive T cell clones in the graft, circulation and bone marrow after intestinal transplantation. To identify alloreactive clones, pre-transplant mixed lymphocyte reaction products were sequenced and compared with unstimulated pre-transplant donor and recipient T cells. The cohort enrolled about two dozen intestinal transplant recipients including one retransplant, and a few patients lacking pretransplant specimens were excluded. A peak of at least 4% donor T cells among recipient peripheral blood mononuclear cells was the definition used for donor T cell macrochimerism. Rather than going through the commercial service, samples from three later patients were sequenced in-house on an Illumina MiSeq and processed with MiXCR. On the study overall, not on this receptor specifically: The relatively low number and heterogeneity of intestinal transplant patients limited the conclusions. Peak levels of circulating GvH clones were associated with declines in HvG clones early after transplant. In the allografts of patients with donor T cell macrochimerism, GvH to HvG T cell clonal ratios were high. GvH clones were detected in recipient bone marrow, and some appeared earlier in ileal mucosa or blood, consistent with an intestinal mucosal origin.

Note on this clone: This clone's antigen is unknown. No much larger clone exists at a distance of one base, and base qualities are not known.

The germline V gene (reference sequence) provides CDR1 GTSNPN and CDR2 SVGIG. Trimming takes 0 bases from V and 5 bases from J, and the germline ends sit 10 bases apart. From its cysteine to its phenylalanine, the CDR3 spans 13 amino acids. Just the 39-base CDR3 DNA is kept, in frame starting at base 1. The receptor library was made with the immunoSEQ multiplex PCR assay. For most patients, genomic DNA was isolated with the Qiagen DNeasy Blood and Tissue Kit and shipped frozen to Adaptive Biotechnologies for TCR sequencing. For most patients, genomic DNA was subjected to high-throughput TCR-beta CDR3 sequencing by Adaptive Biotechnologies. On the authors' methods: Adaptive's ImmunoSEQ software supplied the TCR sequencing data for 15 to 20 patients, while MiXCR and VDJtools were used to process three other patients. To correct CD4 versus CD8 sorting errors, sequences present in both subsets at a frequency ratio below 5:1 were removed. Because the origin of CDR3 nucleotide sequences shared between donor and recipient could not be assigned, those sequences were removed. At least 2-fold expansion over unstimulated cells and a minimum CFSE-low frequency of 0.002% (template counts) or 0.001% (read counts) were required for clones to be classified as alloreactive. Clones were considered mappable if detected in sequenced pre-transplant spleen, lymph node, or MLR CFSE-low populations of the donor or recipient. Cumulative frequency of alloreactive clones was calculated as a percentage of all sequences weighted by copy number. The clones in this table, taken by TCRdb from immuneACCESS, are in-frame only. Not every clone is retained; where verified, under half of the shortfall comes from an unresolved V gene, and the cause of the rest is unknown. From that table come the V and J calls and clone size; the DNA was used to work out D and trimming. The sample table shows approximately 120,000 clones, and just over 90% are seen once. Approximately 0.17% of the sample lies in the top ten.

Sample time point, as interpreted from the label and publication: cells obtained before transplantation from donor or recipient. CD3+CD4+ and CD3+CD8+ populations were FACS-sorted from unstimulated pre-transplant donor and recipient cells taken from spleen or lymph nodes. This chain joins TRBV30 to TRBJ2-5; the D gene assignment is ambiguous. This material consisted of unstimulated CD4+ T cells sorted from spleen or lymph node cells, taken before intestinal transplant. The receptor's source is a human donor who received an intestinal transplant. The DNA sequence follows: TGTGCCTGGAGTGTTGGTGTAGGGGAGACCCAGTACTTC. The encoded protein is CAWSVGVGETQYF.